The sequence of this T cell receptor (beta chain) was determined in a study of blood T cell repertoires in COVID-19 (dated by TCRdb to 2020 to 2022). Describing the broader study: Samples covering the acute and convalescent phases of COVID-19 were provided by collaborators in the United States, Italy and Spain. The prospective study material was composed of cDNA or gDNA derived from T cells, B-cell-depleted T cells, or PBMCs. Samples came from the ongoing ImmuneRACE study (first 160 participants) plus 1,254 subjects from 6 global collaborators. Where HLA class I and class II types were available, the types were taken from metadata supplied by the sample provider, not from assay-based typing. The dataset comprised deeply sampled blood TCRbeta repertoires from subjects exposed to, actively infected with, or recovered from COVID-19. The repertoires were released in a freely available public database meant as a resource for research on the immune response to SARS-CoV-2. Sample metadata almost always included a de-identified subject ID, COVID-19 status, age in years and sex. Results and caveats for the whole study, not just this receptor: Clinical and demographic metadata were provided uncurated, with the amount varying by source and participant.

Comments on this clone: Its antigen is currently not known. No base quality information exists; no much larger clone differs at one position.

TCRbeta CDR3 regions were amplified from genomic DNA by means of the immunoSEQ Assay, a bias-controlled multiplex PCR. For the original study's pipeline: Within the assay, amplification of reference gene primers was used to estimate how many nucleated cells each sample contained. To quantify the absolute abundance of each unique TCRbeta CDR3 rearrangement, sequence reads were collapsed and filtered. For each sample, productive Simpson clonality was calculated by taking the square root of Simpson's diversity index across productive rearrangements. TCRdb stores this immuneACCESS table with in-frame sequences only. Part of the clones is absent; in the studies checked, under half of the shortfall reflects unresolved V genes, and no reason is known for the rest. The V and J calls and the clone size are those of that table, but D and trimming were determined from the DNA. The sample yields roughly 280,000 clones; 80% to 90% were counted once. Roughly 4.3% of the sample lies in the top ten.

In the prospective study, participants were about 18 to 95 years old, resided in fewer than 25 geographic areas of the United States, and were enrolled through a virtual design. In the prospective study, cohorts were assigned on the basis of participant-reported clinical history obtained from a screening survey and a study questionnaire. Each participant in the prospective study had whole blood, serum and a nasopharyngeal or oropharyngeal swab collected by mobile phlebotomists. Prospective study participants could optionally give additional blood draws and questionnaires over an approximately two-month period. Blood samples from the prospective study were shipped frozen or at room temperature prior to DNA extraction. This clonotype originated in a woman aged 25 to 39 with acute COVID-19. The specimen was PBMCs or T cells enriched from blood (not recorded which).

The bases are TGTGCCAGCAGCTTAGCGGGAGGGCGGAACGAGCAGTACTTC. It specifies CASSLAGGRNEQYF. This chain joins TRBV7-2 to TRBJ2-7, with 7 bases aligning to TRBD2. V and J are trimmed by 0 bases and 5 bases, and the gene matches miss 4 bases of the junction. For CDR1 and CDR2, the germline V gene lists SGHTA and FQGNSA. The CDR3 starts with the cysteine, ends with the phenylalanine, and has 14 residues. This entry keeps only the CDR3 DNA: 42 bases, framed from base 1.